Here is one T cell receptor beta chain with its context. At one end the junction does not follow the germline gene, possibly because of a read error. Germline loops: CDR1 MDHEN, CDR2 SYDVKM. The CDR3 extends over 16 amino acids. Amplification of TCR alpha and beta CDR3 regions from RNA used iRepertoire nested multiplex PCR. Tissue mRNA or PBMC total RNA, roughly 95-400 ng, went into one-step reverse transcription and amplification. One entry per CDR3 protein results from TCRdb running MiXCR on the multiplex PCR reads. The data contain about 93,000 distinct CDR3 sequences, approximately 42% of them singletons. The data stem from a study of glioma-infiltrating T cells.

The chain combines TRBV28 with TRBJ1-1; D might be TRBD1 (6 bases). The sample taken for sequencing was glioma tissue, nonneoplastic brain tissue, or PBMCs (not recorded which). This TCR was sampled from a human donor with low-grade glioma or glioblastoma, undergoing nonglioma brain surgery, or in good health (not recorded which). The CDR3, as DNA: TGTGCCAGCAGTTTATTGTCCTCCGGACAGAACACTGAGGCTCTCTTT. This sequence encodes CASSLLSSGQNTEALF. Supplemented by reference TRBV28 and TRBJ1-1, the full variable domain reads DVKVTQSSRYLVKRTGEKVFLECVQDMDHENMFWYRQDPGLGLRLIYFSYDVKMKEKGDIPEGYSVSREKKERFSLILESASTNQTSMYLCASSLLSSGQNTEALFGQGTRLTVV.